This record concerns one T cell receptor (beta chain) sequence. The sample is drawn from a study of monozygotic twins with inflammatory bowel disease. TCRdb re-analyzed the 5' RACE reads; it lists each CDR3 protein once, without DNA. Its table lists about 150,000 distinct CDR3 sequences. The CDR3 is 15 amino acids. Per the germline V gene, CDR1 is SGDLS and CDR2 is YYNGEE. RNA in its total form was extracted from whole blood, and T cells were not sorted. The clonotype was recovered from a human donor with ulcerative colitis or Crohn's disease, or a healthy co-twin of an affected twin (not recorded which). The V call is TRBV9, the J call TRBJ1-4; TCRdb names TRBD1, which stays unverified in the absence of DNA. The source material was blood. CDR3 amino acids: CASSPGTATYEKLFF.